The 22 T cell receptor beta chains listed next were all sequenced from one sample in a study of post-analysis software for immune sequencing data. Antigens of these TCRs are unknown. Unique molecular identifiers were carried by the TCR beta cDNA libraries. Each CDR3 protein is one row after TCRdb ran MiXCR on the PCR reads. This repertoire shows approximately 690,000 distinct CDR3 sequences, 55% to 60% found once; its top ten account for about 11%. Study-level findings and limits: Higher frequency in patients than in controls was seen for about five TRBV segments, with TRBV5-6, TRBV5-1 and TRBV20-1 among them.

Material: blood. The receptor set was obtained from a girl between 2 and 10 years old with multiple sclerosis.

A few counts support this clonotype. For the CDR3, the DNA is TGTGCCAGCAGTTCGACGGGACTAGCGGGGCCTTACGAGCAGTACTTC. This encodes CASSSTGLAGPYEQYF. The chain combines TRBV12-3 or TRBV12-4 with TRBJ2-7; 13 nucleotides line up with TRBD2. The CDR3 is 16 amino acids. J gave up 4 bases and V 4 bases, and 7 bases lay outside the gene matches.

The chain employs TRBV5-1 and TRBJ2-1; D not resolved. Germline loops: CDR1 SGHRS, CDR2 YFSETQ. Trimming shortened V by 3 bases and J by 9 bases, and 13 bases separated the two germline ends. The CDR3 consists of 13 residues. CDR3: CASSSSSPSEQFF. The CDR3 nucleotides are TGCGCCAGCAGCTCATCTAGTCCCAGTGAGCAGTTCTTC. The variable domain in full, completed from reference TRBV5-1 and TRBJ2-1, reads KAGVTQTPRYLIKTRGQQVTLSCSPISGHRSVSWYQQTPGQGLQFLFEYFSETQRNKGNFPGRFSGRQFSNSRSEMNVSTLELGDSALYLCASSSSSPSEQFFGPGTRLTVL.

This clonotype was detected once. In nucleotides, the CDR3 is TGTGCCAGCAGCCCTTCGAGGGCAGATACGCAGTATTTT. Its translation: CASSPSRADTQYF. The V and J genes are TRBV3-1 and TRBJ2-3; the D gene is possibly TRBD2 (5 bases). CDR3 length equals 13 residues. The V gene lost 4 bases and the J gene lost 4 bases, with 9 bases spanning the gap. The V gene's germline CDR1 is LGHDT and CDR2 YNNKEL (reference sequence).

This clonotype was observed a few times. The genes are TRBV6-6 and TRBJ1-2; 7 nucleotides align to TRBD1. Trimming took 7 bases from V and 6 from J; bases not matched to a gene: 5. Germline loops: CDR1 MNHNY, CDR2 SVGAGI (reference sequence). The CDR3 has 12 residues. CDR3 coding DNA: TGTGCCAGCAACCAGGGGGGGGATGGCTACACCTTC. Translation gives CASNQGGDGYTF.

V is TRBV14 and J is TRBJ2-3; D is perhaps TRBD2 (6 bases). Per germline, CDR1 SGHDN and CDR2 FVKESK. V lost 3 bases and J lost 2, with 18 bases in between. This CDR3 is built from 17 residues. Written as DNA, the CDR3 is TGTGCCAGCAGCCACCGACCGGGACTCCTGACCACAGATACGCAGTATTTT. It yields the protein CASSHRPGLLTTDTQYF.

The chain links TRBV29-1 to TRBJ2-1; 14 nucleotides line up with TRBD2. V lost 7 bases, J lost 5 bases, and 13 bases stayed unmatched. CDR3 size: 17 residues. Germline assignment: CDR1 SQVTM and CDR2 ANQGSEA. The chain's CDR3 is CSGRPGLAGDNHNEQFF. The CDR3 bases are TGCAGCGGCCGACCGGGACTAGCGGGAGATAACCACAATGAGCAGTTCTTC.

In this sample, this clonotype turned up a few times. Written as DNA, the CDR3 is TGTGCCAGCAGCCAGGACAGGGGGCATGGCTACACCTTC. As protein: CASSQDRGHGYTF. The chain joins TRBV11-2 to TRBJ1-2; 11 nucleotides align to TRBD1. This CDR3 has 13 residues. Germline-derived CDR1 and CDR2 are SGHAT and FQNNGV. Germline trimming cut 5 bases from V and 6 bases from J; bases unmatched to any gene: 2.

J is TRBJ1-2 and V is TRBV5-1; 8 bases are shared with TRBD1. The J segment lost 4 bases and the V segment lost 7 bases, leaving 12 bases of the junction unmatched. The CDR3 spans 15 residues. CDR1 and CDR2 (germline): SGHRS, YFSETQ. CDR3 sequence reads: CASSLRAGGVYGYTF. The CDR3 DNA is TGCGCCAGCTCCCTCCGGGCAGGGGGCGTCTATGGCTACACCTTC.

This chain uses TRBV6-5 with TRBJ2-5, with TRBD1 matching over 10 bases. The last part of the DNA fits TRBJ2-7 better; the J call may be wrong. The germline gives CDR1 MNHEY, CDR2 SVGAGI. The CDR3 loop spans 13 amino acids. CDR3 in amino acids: CASRFRDRGEQYF. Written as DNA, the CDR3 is TGTGCCAGCAGGTTCCGGGACAGGGGCGAGCAGTACTTC.

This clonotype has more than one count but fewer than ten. The CDR3 is CSAPETRGEQYF. DNA for the CDR3: TGCAGTGCCCCAGAGACCAGGGGGGAGCAGTACTTC. The V gene is TRBV20-1, the J gene TRBJ2-7; 7 bases match TRBD1. The junction had 9 bases not matched to a gene; V was cut back by 6 bases and J by 7 bases. The CDR3 totals 12 residues. The germline V gene encodes CDR1 DFQATT and CDR2 SNEGSKA (reference sequence).

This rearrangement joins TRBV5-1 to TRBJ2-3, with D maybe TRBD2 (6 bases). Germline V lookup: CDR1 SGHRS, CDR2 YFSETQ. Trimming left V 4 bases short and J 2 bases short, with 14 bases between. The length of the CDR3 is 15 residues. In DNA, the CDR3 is TGCGCCAGCAGCCCGGCGGGACTCTTCACAGATACGCAGTATTTT. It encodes CASSPAGLFTDTQYF.

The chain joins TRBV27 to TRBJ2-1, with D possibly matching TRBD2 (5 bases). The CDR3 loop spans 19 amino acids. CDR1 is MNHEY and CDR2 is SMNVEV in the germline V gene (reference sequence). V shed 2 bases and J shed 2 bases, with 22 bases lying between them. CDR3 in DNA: TGTGCCAGCAGTTTACCGGGGAGCCACCTCTCAACAACCTACAATGAGCAGTTCTTC. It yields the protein CASSLPGSHLSTTYNEQFF.

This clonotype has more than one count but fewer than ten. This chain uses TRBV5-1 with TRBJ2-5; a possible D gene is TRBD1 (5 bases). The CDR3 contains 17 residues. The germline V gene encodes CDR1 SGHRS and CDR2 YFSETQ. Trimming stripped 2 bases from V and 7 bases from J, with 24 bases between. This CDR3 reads CASSLDRPVLYRWTQYF. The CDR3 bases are TGCGCCAGCAGCTTAGACAGACCGGTTCTCTATAGATGGACCCAGTACTTC.

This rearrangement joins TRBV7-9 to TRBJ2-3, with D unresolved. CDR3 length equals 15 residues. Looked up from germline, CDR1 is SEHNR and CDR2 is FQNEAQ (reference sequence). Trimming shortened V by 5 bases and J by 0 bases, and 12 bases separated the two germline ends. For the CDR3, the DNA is TGTGCCAGCAGCATTGGACCCTCCAGCACAGATACGCAGTATTTT. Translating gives CASSIGPSSTDTQYF.

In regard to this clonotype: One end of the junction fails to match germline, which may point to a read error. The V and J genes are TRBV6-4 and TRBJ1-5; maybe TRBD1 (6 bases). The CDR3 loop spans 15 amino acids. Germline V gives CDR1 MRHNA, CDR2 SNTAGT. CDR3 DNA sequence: TGTGCTAGCAGTGAAGGGACACGGTGGAATCAGCCCCAGCATTTT. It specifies CASSEGTRWNQPQHF.

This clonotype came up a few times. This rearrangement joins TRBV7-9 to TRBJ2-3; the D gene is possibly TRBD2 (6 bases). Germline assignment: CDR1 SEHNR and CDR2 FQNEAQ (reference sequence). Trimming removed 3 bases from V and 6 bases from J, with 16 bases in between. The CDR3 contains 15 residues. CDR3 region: CASSLVRGSWDTQYF. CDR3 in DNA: TGTGCCAGCAGCTTGGTCCGGGGGAGCTGGGATACGCAGTATTTT.

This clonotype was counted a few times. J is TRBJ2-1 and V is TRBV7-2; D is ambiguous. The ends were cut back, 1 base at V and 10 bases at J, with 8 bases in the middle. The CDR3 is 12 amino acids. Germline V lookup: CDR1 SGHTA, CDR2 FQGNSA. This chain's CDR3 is CASSLGRWEQFF. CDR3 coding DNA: TGTGCCAGCAGCTTAGGGCGTTGGGAGCAGTTCTTC.

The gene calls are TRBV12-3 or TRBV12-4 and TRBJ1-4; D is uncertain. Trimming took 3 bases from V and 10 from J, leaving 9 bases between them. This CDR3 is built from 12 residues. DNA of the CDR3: TGTGCCAGCAGTTTGGCAGGCGTAAAACTGTTTTTT. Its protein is CASSLAGVKLFF.

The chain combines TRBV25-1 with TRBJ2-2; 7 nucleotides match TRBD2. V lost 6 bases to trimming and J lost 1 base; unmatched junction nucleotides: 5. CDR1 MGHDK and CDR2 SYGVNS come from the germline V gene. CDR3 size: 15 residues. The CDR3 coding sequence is TGTGCCAGCAGGGGAGGGACGGTGAACACCGGGGAGCTGTTTTTT. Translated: CASRGGTVNTGELFF. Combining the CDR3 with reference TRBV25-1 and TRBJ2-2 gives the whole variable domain EADIYQTPRYLVIGTGKKITLECSQTMGHDKMYWYQQDPGMELHLIHYSYGVNSTEKGDLSSESTVSRIRTEHFPLTLESARPSHTSQYLCASRGGTVNTGELFFGEGSRLTVL.

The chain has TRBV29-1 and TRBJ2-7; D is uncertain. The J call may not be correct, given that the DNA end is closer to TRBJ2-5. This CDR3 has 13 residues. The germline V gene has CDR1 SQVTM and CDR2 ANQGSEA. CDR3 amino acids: CSVVRWPQETQYF. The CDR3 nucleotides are TGCAGCGTTGTACGCTGGCCCCAAGAGACCCAGTACTTC.

The CDR3 loop reads CASSFQGDRNSPLHF. DNA for the CDR3: TGTGCCAGCAGTTTTCAGGGGGACCGAAATTCACCCCTCCACTTT. The chain carries TRBV6-5 and TRBJ1-6, with 7 bases fitting TRBD1. The length of the CDR3 is 15 residues. V dropped 4 bases and J dropped 7; count of bases not matched to a gene: 7. Per the germline V gene, CDR1 is MNHEY and CDR2 is SVGAGI.

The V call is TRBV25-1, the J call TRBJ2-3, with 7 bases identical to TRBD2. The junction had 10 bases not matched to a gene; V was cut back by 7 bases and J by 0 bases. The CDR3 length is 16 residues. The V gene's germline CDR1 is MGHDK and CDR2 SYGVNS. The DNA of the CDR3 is TGTGCCAGCACGAGTGGCGAGCGGGGAAGCACAGATACGCAGTATTTT. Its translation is CASTSGERGSTDTQYF. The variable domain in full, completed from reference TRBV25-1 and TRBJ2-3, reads EADIYQTPRYLVIGTGKKITLECSQTMGHDKMYWYQQDPGMELHLIHYSYGVNSTEKGDLSSESTVSRIRTEHFPLTLESARPSHTSQYLCASTSGERGSTDTQYFGPGTRLTVL.